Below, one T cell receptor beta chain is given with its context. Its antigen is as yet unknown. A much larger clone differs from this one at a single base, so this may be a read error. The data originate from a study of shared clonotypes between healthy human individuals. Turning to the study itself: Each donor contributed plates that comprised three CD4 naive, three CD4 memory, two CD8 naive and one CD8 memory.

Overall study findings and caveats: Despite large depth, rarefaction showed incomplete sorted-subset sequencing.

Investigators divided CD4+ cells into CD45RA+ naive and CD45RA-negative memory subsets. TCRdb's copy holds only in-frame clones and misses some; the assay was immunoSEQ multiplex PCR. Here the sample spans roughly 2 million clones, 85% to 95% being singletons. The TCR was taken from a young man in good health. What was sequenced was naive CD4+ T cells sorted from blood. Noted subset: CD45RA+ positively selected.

The CDR3, as DNA: TGTGCCAGCAGTAAAGGGGGGAGCTACGAGCAGTGCTTC. Its translation is CASSKGGSYEQCF. The chain joins TRBV28 to TRBJ2-7; D is tentatively TRBD1 or TRBD2 (6 bases each). The germline CDR1 and CDR2 sequences are MDHEN and SYDVKM. There are 13 residues in the CDR3.